Only a few counts were recorded for the clone carrying this T cell receptor beta chain. Its specificity is unknown. Germline V gives CDR1 PRHDT, CDR2 FYEKMQ (reference sequence). Trimming left V 8 bases short and J 6 bases short, with 14 bases between. This CDR3 is 12 amino acids long. The data belong to a study of blood T cells in healthy people across ages. Findings and caveats of the study: Unsorted PBMCs blocked a conclusive comparison of naive and antigen-experienced cells. Observed TCR beta diversity per million T cells went down as age went up. This fall followed a roughly linear course with age.

Alongside a J-beta primer mix, a sample-barcoded 5' primer served in a second PCR lasting roughly 7 to 12 cycles. Using its own MiXCR run on the 5' RACE reads, TCRdb lists one record per CDR3 protein. The repertoire holds about 780,000 distinct CDR3 sequences, with around 25% as singletons. These data also featured in a second study, about T cells of mothers and their children. Per that study: The extracted RNA was employed in its entirety for cDNA synthesis, at approximately 1.6 ug per 15 ul. Second-PCR primer M1S introduced sample barcodes and 2-4 random nucleotides.

This sequence joins TRBV13 and TRBJ2-7; possibly TRBD1 for D (5 bases). The sample taken for sequencing was blood. The receptor was derived from a boy younger than 18 in good health. The CDR3 DNA is TGTGCCAGCGGCAAGGGAAGGGGCGAGCAGTACTTC. It specifies CASGKGRGEQYF.